This TCR beta chain was identified in a study of blood T cell repertoires in COVID-19. Germline assignment: CDR1 SGHTA and CDR2 FQGNSA. The CDR3 totals 17 residues. Trimming shortened V by 5 bases and J by 2 bases, and 22 bases separated the two germline ends. Clones were sequenced by immunoSEQ multiplex PCR, and TCRdb holds only the in-frame ones, with some missing. Of over 90,000 clones in the sample, approximately 90% are singletons; the top ten hold approximately 3%. The sequencing sample was made of peripheral blood. The source is a man aged 50 to 60 in a cohort sampled during active COVID-19. J is TRBJ2-7 and V is TRBV7-2; the D gene is possibly TRBD2 (6 bases). CDR3 coding DNA: TGTGCCAGCAGCCCGAGCGGGCGGCCGGGATGGGCCTACGAGCAGTACTTC. Its protein is CASSPSGRPGWAYEQYF.